This T cell receptor beta chain was obtained from a study of graft-versus-host responses after intestinal transplantation. Study-level background: After anti-thymocyte globulin induction, recipients took tacrolimus and steroids for 3 to 4 years.

Repertoires were generated with immunoSEQ multiplex PCR, while TCRdb's copy carries only in-frame clones and drops some. This table has over 70,000 clones, almost 90% appearing once. Findings of the study overall: With peak circulating GvH clone levels came an association with early post-transplant HvG declines. GvH clones were found in recipient marrow; some appeared first in ileum or blood.

About this clone itself: Its antigen is still unknown.

The CDR3 is 15 residues long. Trimming took 3 bases from V and 4 from J, leaving 13 bases between them. The germline gives CDR1 SGDLS, CDR2 YYNGEE. The genes are TRBV9 and TRBJ2-2; D gene unclear. The TCR sequence derives from a human donor who was the organ donor for an intestinal transplant. The sample here was unstimulated CD8+ T cells sorted from spleen or lymph node cells, taken before transplant. CDR3 sequence: CASSAFFGATGELFF. The CDR3 nucleotides are TGTGCCAGCAGCGCCTTCTTTGGAGCCACCGGGGAGCTGTTTTTT.